This T cell receptor beta chain comes out of a study of blood T cell repertoires in COVID-19. Source study methods: How many nucleated cells were present was estimated from reference gene primer amplification. TCRdb's copy holds only in-frame clones and misses some; the assay was immunoSEQ multiplex PCR. V and J calls and clone size follow that table, whereas D and trimming were derived from the DNA. This sample carries about 220,000 clones, about 85% of them seen once, and the ten largest clones take approximately 0.69%. The clonotype was recovered from a man aged 35-49 years with acute or convalescent COVID-19. Sequenced: peripheral blood.

The CDR3 loop is CAWTTDRVAGNTIYF. The DNA of the CDR3 is TGTGCCTGGACCACTGACAGGGTGGCGGGAAACACCATATATTTT. The genes are TRBV30 and TRBJ1-3; 7 nucleotides line up with TRBD1. The germline V gene encodes CDR1 GTSNPN and CDR2 SVGIG (reference sequence). The CDR3 is 15 amino acids. The V gene end was trimmed by 4 bases and the J gene end by 4 bases; junction bases not matched to a gene: 10.